This T cell receptor (beta chain) came from a study of T cell responses to AZD1222 COVID-19 vaccine. CDR3 size: 14 residues. Looked up from germline, CDR1 is SGHDT and CDR2 is YYEEEE. V gave up 4 bases and J gave up 4 bases, with 14 bases separating them. Regarding the study as a whole: White British ancestry dominated among donors, who included more females, and clonal diversity was possibly underestimated. Baseline antibody screening turned up just a handful of seropositive AZD1222 recipients. Spike regions recognized by vaccine-associated CD4 TCRs spanned the protein, led by 160-218 and 743-854. It was only after the peak T cell response that any repertoires were sampled.

On this clone itself: The target antigen is unknown.

Some clones are missing from TCRdb's copy, which holds only in-frame ones; the method was immunoSEQ multiplex PCR. The sample includes tens of thousands of clones, 86% seen only once; the top ten take about 2.5%. This chain links TRBV5-6 with TRBJ1-2, with D hard to call. This sequence originates from an adult in good health. The sequences come from peripheral blood, collected on day 0 of AZD1222 vaccination. CDR3 protein: CASSRRGGAYGYTF. The CDR3 nucleotides read TGTGCCAGCAGCAGGCGAGGAGGTGCCTATGGCTACACCTTC.